Listed below are T cell receptor beta chains from one sample, sequenced in a study of blood T cell repertoires in COVID-19. Libraries were prepared by immunoSEQ multiplex PCR; TCRdb keeps only in-frame clonotypes and omits some of them. The sample holds some 400,000 clones; 85% to 90% are singletons and the top ten take approximately 7%. The sequencing sample was made of peripheral blood. Receptor source: a man between 18 and 35 years old with active or convalescent COVID-19. CDR3s include the opening cysteine and the closing phenylalanine or tryptophan. The D gene is left open where the match is weak.

j_call: TRBJ1-1; cdr3_length: 13; v_call: TRBV10-2; d_call: -; cdr3_aa: CASREGPVTEAFF; cdr3_nt: TGCGCCAGCCGTGAGGGGCCGGTAACTGAAGCTTTCTTT
j_call: TRBJ1-1; cdr3_length: 14; v_call: TRBV28; d_call: -; cdr3_aa: CASRLRTDYTEAFF; cdr3_nt: TGTGCCAGCAGATTAAGGACGGACTACACTGAAGCTTTCTTT
j_call: TRBJ1-4; cdr3_length: 15; v_call: TRBV19; d_call: TRBD1; cdr3_aa: CASSNGGGAGEKLFF; cdr3_nt: TGTGCCAGTAGCAATGGAGGGGGCGCTGGGGAAAAACTGTTTTTT
j_call: TRBJ2-1; cdr3_length: 16; v_call: TRBV19; d_call: -; cdr3_aa: CASSIFSGRMYNEQFF; cdr3_nt: TGTGCCAGTAGTATCTTTAGCGGCCGAATGTACAATGAGCAGTTCTTC
j_call: TRBJ2-5; cdr3_length: 15; v_call: TRBV4-1; d_call: -; cdr3_aa: CASSQDWQGQETQYF; cdr3_nt: TGCGCCAGCAGCCAAGATTGGCAGGGCCAAGAGACCCAGTACTTC
j_call: TRBJ2-7; cdr3_length: 14; v_call: TRBV28; d_call: -; cdr3_aa: CASSLYGRSYEQYF; cdr3_nt: TGTGCCAGCAGTTTATATGGGAGGTCCTACGAGCAGTACTTC
j_call: TRBJ2-7; cdr3_length: 13; v_call: TRBV12-3/TRBV12-4; d_call: -; cdr3_aa: CASSSTDYYEQYF; cdr3_nt: TGTGCCAGCAGCTCCACAGACTACTACGAGCAGTACTTC
j_call: TRBJ1-2; cdr3_length: 15; v_call: TRBV4-2; d_call: TRBD1; cdr3_aa: CASSQQGQRIYGYTF; cdr3_nt: TGTGCCAGCAGCCAACAGGGACAGCGAATCTATGGCTACACCTTC
j_call: TRBJ2-2; cdr3_length: 14; v_call: TRBV7-9; d_call: TRBD2; cdr3_aa: CASGGDANTGELFF; cdr3_nt: TGTGCTAGTGGGGGGGACGCGAACACCGGGGAGCTGTTTTTT
j_call: TRBJ1-1; cdr3_length: 13; v_call: TRBV6-5; d_call: -; cdr3_aa: CAANRPGWAEAFF; cdr3_nt: TGTGCTGCTAATCGGCCAGGGTGGGCTGAAGCTTTCTTT
j_call: TRBJ1-5; cdr3_length: 14; v_call: TRBV3-1/TRBV3-2; d_call: -; cdr3_aa: CASSLADSNQPQHF; cdr3_nt: TGTGCCAGCAGTTTGGCCGATAGCAATCAGCCCCAGCATTTT